This TCR beta chain appears in the sequencing data of a study of CD8 T cells in ankylosing spondylitis. Regarding the study as a whole: Enrichment of disease-linked clones was reportedly significant in matched ankylosing spondylitis synovial fluid.

Quantitative barcoded 5'-RACE was used to prepare TCR beta libraries. TCRdb redid the calling of the 5' RACE reads with MiXCR, one entry per CDR3 protein. The sample includes under 250,000 distinct CDR3 sequences, roughly a tenth of them seen just once. This clonotype has a count of ten or more. Its antigen is as yet unknown. Germline CDR1 and CDR2: MNHNS and SASEGT. This CDR3 region has 17 residues. V lost 6 bases, J lost 2 bases, and 4 bases stayed unmatched. Material: blood, either unsorted or a sorted T cell fraction (not recorded which). The chain combines TRBV6-1 with TRBJ2-1; the match to TRBD2 covers 16 bases. This sequence was found in a male donor with ankylosing spondylitis or in good health (not recorded which). CDR3 DNA sequence: TGTGCCAGCAGGGCCGGGACTAGCGGGAGGGCCTACAATGAGCAGTTCTTC. Encoded protein: CASRAGTSGRAYNEQFF.